This T cell receptor beta chain derives from a study of cytomegalovirus exposure and HLA in healthy donors. Germline V gene data show CDR1 as MDHEN and CDR2 as SYDVKM. V was cut by 6 bases and J by 7 bases, with 21 bases left in between. The length of the CDR3 is 15 residues. The PCR employed 60 Vbeta primers together with 13 Jbeta primers. The method was immunoSEQ multiplex PCR; TCRdb's version includes in-frame clones alone and lacks a portion of them. The table records more than 95,000 clones, around 72% of them present only once. The rearrangement uses TRBV28 and TRBJ1-2; perhaps TRBD1 as D (6 bases). The TCR comes from a man younger than 45 in good health and CMV-seronegative. Sequencing input: PBMCs. The CDR3 sequence is CASRQADRPFGGYTF. CDR3 DNA: TGTGCCAGCAGACAAGCGGACAGACCGTTCGGTGGCTACACCTTC.